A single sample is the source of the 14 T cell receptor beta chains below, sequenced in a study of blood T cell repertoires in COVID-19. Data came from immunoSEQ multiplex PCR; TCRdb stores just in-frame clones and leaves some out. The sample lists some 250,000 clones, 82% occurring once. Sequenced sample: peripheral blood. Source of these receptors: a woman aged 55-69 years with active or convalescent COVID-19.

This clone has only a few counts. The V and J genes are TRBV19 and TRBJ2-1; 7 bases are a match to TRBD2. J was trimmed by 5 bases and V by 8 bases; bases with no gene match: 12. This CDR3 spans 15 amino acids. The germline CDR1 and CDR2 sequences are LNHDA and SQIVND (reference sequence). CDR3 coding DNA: TGTGCCAGTGGCCAGCGGGGCCGCGGAAACAATGAGCAGTTCTTC. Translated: CASGQRGRGNNEQFF.

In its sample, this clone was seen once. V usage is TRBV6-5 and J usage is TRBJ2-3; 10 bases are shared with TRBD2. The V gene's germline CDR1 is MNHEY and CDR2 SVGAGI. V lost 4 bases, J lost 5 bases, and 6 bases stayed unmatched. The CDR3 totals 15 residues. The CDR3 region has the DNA TGTGCCAGCAGTTCAACTAGCGGGGTGGTAGATACGCAGTATTTT. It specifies CASSSTSGVVDTQYF.

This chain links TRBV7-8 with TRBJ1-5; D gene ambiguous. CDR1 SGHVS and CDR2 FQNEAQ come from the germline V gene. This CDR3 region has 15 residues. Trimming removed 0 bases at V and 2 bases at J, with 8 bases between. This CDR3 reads CASSLAGRGNQPQHF. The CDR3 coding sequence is TGTGCCAGCAGCTTAGCCGGGCGGGGCAATCAGCCCCAGCATTTT.

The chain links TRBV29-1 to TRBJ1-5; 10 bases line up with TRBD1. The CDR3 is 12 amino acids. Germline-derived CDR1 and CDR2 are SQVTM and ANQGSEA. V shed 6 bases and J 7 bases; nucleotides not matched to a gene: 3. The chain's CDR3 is CSVGDRGQPQHF. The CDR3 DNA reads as TGCAGCGTAGGGGACAGGGGCCAGCCCCAGCATTTT.

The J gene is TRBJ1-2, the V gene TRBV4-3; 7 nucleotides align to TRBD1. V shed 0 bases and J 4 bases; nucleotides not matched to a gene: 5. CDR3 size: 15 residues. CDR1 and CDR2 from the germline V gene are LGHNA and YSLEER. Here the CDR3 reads CASSQDHRGAYGYTF. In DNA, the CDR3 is TGCGCCAGCAGCCAAGATCACAGGGGCGCCTATGGCTACACCTTC.

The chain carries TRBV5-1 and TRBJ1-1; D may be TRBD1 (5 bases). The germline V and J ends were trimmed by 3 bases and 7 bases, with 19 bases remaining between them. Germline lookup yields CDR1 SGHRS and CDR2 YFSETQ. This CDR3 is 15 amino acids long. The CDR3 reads CASSSTAQGPGEAFF. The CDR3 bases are TGCGCCAGCAGCTCAACCGCTCAGGGTCCGGGTGAAGCTTTCTTT.

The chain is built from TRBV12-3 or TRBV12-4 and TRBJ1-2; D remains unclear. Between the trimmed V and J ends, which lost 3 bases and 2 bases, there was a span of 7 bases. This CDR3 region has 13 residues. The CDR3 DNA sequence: TGTGCCAGCAGTTTGGGCATGAACTATGGCTACACCTTC. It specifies CASSLGMNYGYTF.

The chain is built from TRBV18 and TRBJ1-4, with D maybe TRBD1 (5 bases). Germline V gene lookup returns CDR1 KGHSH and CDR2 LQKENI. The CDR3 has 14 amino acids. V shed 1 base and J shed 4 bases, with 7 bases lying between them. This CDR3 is CASSPQGNNEKLFF. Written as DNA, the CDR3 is TGTGCCAGCTCACCACAGGGGAATAATGAAAAACTGTTTTTT.

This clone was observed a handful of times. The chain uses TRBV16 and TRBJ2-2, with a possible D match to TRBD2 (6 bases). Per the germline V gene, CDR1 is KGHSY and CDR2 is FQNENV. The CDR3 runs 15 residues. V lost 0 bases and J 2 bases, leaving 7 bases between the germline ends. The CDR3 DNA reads TGTGCCAGCAGCCAATCGGGAGGAAACACCGGGGAGCTGTTTTTT. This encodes CASSQSGGNTGELFF.

CDR3: CASSPPMPGETQYF. In nucleotides, the CDR3 is TGTGCCAGCTCACCCCCGATGCCCGGGGAGACCCAGTACTTC. V and J are TRBV18 and TRBJ2-5; D unclear. V was trimmed by 3 bases and J by 5 bases, leaving 13 bases between them. In germline, CDR1 is KGHSH, CDR2 LQKENI. The CDR3 loop spans 14 amino acids.

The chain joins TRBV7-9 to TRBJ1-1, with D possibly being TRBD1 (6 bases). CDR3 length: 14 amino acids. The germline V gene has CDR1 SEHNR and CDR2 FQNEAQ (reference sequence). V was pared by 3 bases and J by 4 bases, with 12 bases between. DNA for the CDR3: TGTGCCAGCAGCTTTGGGGCAGGGGCCACTGAAGCTTTCTTT. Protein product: CASSFGAGATEAFF.

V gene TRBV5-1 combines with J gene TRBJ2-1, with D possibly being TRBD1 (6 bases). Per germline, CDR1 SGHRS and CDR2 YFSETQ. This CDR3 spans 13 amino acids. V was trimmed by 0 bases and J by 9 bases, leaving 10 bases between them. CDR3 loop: CASSLAQGSEQFF. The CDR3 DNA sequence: TGCGCCAGCAGCTTGGCGCAGGGGAGTGAGCAGTTCTTC.

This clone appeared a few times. CDR3 in amino acids: CASSVGQADQPQHF. The CDR3, as DNA: TGCGCCAGCAGCGTTGGACAGGCCGATCAGCCCCAGCATTTT. The gene calls are TRBV4-1 and TRBJ1-5, with 7 bases that match TRBD1. Unmatched junction bases numbered 6, after V lost 5 bases and J lost 5 bases. This CDR3 comprises 14 residues. The germline V gene has CDR1 MGHRA and CDR2 YSYEKL.

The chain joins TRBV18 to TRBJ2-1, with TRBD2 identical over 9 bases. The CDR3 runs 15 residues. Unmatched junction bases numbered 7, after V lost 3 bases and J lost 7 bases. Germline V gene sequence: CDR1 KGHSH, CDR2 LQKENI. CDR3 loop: CASSPRRGGDNEQFF. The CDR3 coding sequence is TGTGCCAGCTCACCCCGGCGGGGGGGCGATAATGAGCAGTTCTTC.